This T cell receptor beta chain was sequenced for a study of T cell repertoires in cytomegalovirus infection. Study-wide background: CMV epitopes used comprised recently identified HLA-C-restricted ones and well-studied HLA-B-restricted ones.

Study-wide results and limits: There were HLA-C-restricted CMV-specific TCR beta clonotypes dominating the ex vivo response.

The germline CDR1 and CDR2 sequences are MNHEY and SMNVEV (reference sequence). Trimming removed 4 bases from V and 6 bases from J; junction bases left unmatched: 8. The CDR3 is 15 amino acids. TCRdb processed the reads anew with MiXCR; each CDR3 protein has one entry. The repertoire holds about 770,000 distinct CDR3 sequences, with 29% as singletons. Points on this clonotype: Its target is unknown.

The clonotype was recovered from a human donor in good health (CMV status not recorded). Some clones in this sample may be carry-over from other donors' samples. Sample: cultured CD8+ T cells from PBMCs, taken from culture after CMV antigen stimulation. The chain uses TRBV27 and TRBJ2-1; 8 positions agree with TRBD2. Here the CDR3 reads CASSWGGGRSNEQFF. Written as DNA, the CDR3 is TGTGCCAGCAGTTGGGGCGGGGGGCGGTCCAATGAGCAGTTCTTC.